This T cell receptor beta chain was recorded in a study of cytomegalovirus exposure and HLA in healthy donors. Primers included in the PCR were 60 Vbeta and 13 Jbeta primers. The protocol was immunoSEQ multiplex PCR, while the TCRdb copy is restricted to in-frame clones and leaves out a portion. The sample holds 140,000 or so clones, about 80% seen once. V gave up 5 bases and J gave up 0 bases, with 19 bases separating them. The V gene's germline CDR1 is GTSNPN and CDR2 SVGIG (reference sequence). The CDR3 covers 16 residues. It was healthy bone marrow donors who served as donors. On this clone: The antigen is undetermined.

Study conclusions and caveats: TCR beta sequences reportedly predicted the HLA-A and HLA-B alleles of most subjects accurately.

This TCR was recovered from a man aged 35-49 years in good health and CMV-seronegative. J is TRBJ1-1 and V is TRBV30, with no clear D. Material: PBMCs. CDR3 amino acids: CAWRDALTFMNTEAFF. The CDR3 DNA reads TGTGCCTGGCGGGATGCCTTAACTTTCATGAACACTGAAGCTTTCTTT.